These T cell receptor beta chains were read from a single sample in a study of cytomegalovirus exposure and HLA in healthy donors. TCRdb's table, derived via immunoSEQ multiplex PCR, lists solely in-frame clones and lacks some. The sample includes tens of thousands of clones, 85% to 95% of them seen just once. Sequenced sample: PBMCs. The receptors come from a woman under 30 in good health and CMV-seropositive. CDR3s include the opening cysteine and the closing phenylalanine or tryptophan. The D gene is left open where the match is weak. Not all rows give a size; the values are once, few, many and, for expanded clones, a class.

D gene: TRBD2
J gene: TRBJ2-3
V gene: TRBV7-2
clone size: NA
CDR3 DNA: TGTGCCAGCAGCTCGGGACTAGCGGCGGATACGCAGTATTTT
CDR3 protein: CASSSGLAADTQYF

D gene: TRBD1
J gene: TRBJ2-7
V gene: TRBV7-6
clone size: NA
CDR3 DNA: TGTGCCAGCAGCGCTGGGGGACAGGGGATTGTATCCTACGAGCAGTACTTC
CDR3 protein: CASSAGGQGIVSYEQYF

D gene: NA
J gene: TRBJ1-2
V gene: TRBV7-9
clone size: NA
CDR3 DNA: TGTGCCAGCAGCTTCCAAGGGTTGGCAGGGGAAGATGGCTACACCTTC
CDR3 protein: CASSFQGLAGEDGYTF

D gene: TRBD1
J gene: TRBJ2-7
V gene: TRBV11-3
clone size: NA
CDR3 DNA: TGTGCCAGCAGCTTAGATCGCGGCAGGGGGCGAGGAGAGCAGTACTTC
CDR3 protein: CASSLDRGRGRGEQYF

D gene: NA
J gene: TRBJ1-2
V gene: TRBV4-3
clone size: few
CDR3 DNA: TGCGCCAGCAGCCAAGATATCAGTTGGGGCCCTGTGGACTATGGCTACACCTTC
CDR3 protein: CASSQDISWGPVDYGYTF

D gene: NA
J gene: TRBJ2-7
V gene: TRBV19
clone size: NA
CDR3 DNA: TGTGCCAGTAGTATAGAGCGGGGCTACGAGCAGTACTTC
CDR3 protein: CASSIERGYEQYF

D gene: TRBD2
J gene: TRBJ2-3
V gene: TRBV6-1
clone size: NA
CDR3 DNA: TGTGCCAGCAGTGAAGTCGGGGGGGCCGGGGATACGCAGTATTTT
CDR3 protein: CASSEVGGAGDTQYF

D gene: NA
J gene: TRBJ2-3
V gene: TRBV7-2
clone size: NA
CDR3 DNA: TGTGCCAGCAGCTCCTTGGACAAAACAGATACGCAGTATTTT
CDR3 protein: CASSSLDKTDTQYF

D gene: NA
J gene: TRBJ2-7
V gene: TRBV21-1
clone size: NA
CDR3 DNA: TGTGCCAGATCAGGACAGTCCTCCTACGAGCAGTACTTC
CDR3 protein: CARSGQSSYEQYF

D gene: NA
J gene: TRBJ2-7
V gene: TRBV4-3
clone size: NA
CDR3 DNA: TGCGCCAGCAGCCAAGGGGCCCAGCAGGGGGGCTACGAGCAGTACTTC
CDR3 protein: CASSQGAQQGGYEQYF

D gene: NA
J gene: TRBJ2-1
V gene: TRBV12-5
clone size: NA
CDR3 DNA: TGTGCTAGTGGTTTGGTAGGGAGCGAGCAGTTCTTC
CDR3 protein: CASGLVGSEQFF

D gene: NA
J gene: TRBJ1-1
V gene: TRBV5-1
clone size: NA
CDR3 DNA: TGCGCCAGCGGGCTGGATATGAACACTGAAGCTTTCTTT
CDR3 protein: CASGLDMNTEAFF

D gene: NA
J gene: TRBJ2-3
V gene: TRBV19
clone size: NA
CDR3 DNA: TGTGCCAGTAGTCTTCAGGGGCAAGATACGCAGTATTTT
CDR3 protein: CASSLQGQDTQYF

D gene: NA
J gene: TRBJ1-3
V gene: TRBV5-1
clone size: NA
CDR3 DNA: TGCGCCAGCAGCTTAACCCCCGGACTCCTCAGCTCTGGAAACACCATATATTTT
CDR3 protein: CASSLTPGLLSSGNTIYF

D gene: NA
J gene: TRBJ2-7
V gene: TRBV30
clone size: NA
CDR3 DNA: TGTGCCTGGAGTGCGGACGGAGGTCCCTACGAGCAGTACTTC
CDR3 protein: CAWSADGGPYEQYF

D gene: NA
J gene: TRBJ2-2
V gene: TRBV28
clone size: NA
CDR3 DNA: TGTGCCACCCAAAGGCCCGGGAGTGAGGCCGGGGAGCTGTTTTTT
CDR3 protein: CATQRPGSEAGELFF

D gene: TRBD1
J gene: TRBJ2-7
V gene: TRBV5-1
clone size: NA
CDR3 DNA: TGCGCCAGCAGCCCTAGACAGGGCTACGAGCAGTACTTC
CDR3 protein: CASSPRQGYEQYF

D gene: NA
J gene: TRBJ2-2
V gene: TRBV9
clone size: NA
CDR3 DNA: TGTGCCAGCAGCGAAACAGGCGGGGAGCTGTTTTTT
CDR3 protein: CASSETGGELFF

D gene: TRBD2
J gene: TRBJ2-7
V gene: TRBV4-1
clone size: NA
CDR3 DNA: TGCGCCAGCAGCCAAGTCGGGGGGAGCCCCTACGAGCAGTACTTC
CDR3 protein: CASSQVGGSPYEQYF

D gene: TRBD2
J gene: TRBJ2-5
V gene: TRBV7-9
clone size: NA
CDR3 DNA: TGTGCCAGCAGCTCGGGACTAGCGGGGACAAACCAAGAGACCCAGTACTTC
CDR3 protein: CASSSGLAGTNQETQYF

D gene: NA
J gene: TRBJ2-1
V gene: TRBV1
clone size: NA
CDR3 DNA: TGCACCAGCAGAAGGACGGGACTGCCGGTTCACAATGAGCAGTTCTTC
CDR3 protein: CTSRRTGLPVHNEQFF

D gene: TRBD1
J gene: TRBJ2-7
V gene: TRBV27
clone size: once
CDR3 DNA: TGTGCCAGCAGAAAGTGGGGACAGACCTACGAGCAGTACTTC
CDR3 protein: CASRKWGQTYEQYF

D gene: TRBD1
J gene: TRBJ2-7
V gene: TRBV5-1
clone size: NA
CDR3 DNA: TGCGCCAGCAGCTCTGACAGGGGGCTGTACTTC
CDR3 protein: CASSSDRGLYF

D gene: TRBD1
J gene: TRBJ2-7
V gene: TRBV10-3
clone size: NA
CDR3 DNA: TGTGCCATCAGTGACACAGGGGAATACGAGCAGTACTTC
CDR3 protein: CAISDTGEYEQYF

D gene: NA
J gene: TRBJ2-1
V gene: TRBV6-1
clone size: NA
CDR3 DNA: TGTGCCAGCATTTACGGGGAATACAATGAGCAGTTCTTC
CDR3 protein: CASIYGEYNEQFF

D gene: NA
J gene: TRBJ1-5
V gene: TRBV4-2
clone size: once
CDR3 DNA: TGTGCCAGCAGCCAAGATGAGGCAGGGGTTCAGCCCCAGCATTTT
CDR3 protein: CASSQDEAGVQPQHF